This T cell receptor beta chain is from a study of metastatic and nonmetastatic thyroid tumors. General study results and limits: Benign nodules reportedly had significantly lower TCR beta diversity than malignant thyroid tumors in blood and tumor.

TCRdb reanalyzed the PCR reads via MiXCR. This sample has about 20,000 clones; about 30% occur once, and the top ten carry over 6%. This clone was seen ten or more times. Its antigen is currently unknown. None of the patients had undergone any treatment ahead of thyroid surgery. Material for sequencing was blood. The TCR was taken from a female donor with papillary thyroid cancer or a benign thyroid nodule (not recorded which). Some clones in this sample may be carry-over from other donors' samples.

CDR3 DNA sequence: TGTGCCAGCAGCCCTAGAGGGGGCGCGGGGATGAACACTGAAGCTTTCTTT. The encoded protein is CASSPRGGAGMNTEAFF. This chain joins TRBV7-2 and TRBJ1-1, with 7 nucleotides matching TRBD1. The CDR3 is made up of 17 amino acids. V was clipped by 5 bases and J by 0 bases; unmatched bases: 12. CDR1 is SGHTA and CDR2 is FQGNSA in the germline V gene.